This passage covers 14 T cell receptor beta chains from one sample sequenced in a study of long-term antiretroviral therapy in people with HIV. The immunoSEQ assay was v3.0, run at survey level. Here immunoSEQ multiplex PCR was the method, and the copy in TCRdb shows in-frame clones only, minus some. Among 20,000 to 25,000 clones listed, over 80% were seen once. The sequenced sample was unsorted PBMCs, obtained roughly 4 years after starting antiretroviral therapy. These receptor sequences come from a man younger than 35 with HIV.

This clone has just one count. The chain combines TRBV5-1 with TRBJ2-5; 7 bases line up with TRBD2. This CDR3 has 16 amino acids. The V and J ends lost 1 base and 5 bases, in that order; junction bases with no gene match: 11. The V gene's germline CDR1 is SGHRS and CDR2 YFSETQ. CDR3 coding DNA: TGCGCCAGCAGCTTGACCCCCTCTGGCGGGGGTGAGACCCAGTACTTC. It translates to CASSLTPSGGGETQYF.

The V call is TRBV7-9, the J call TRBJ2-1; 11 bases fit TRBD2. CDR3 length equals 16 residues. V gave up 1 base and J gave up 4 bases; unmatched junction bases: 3. The V gene's germline CDR1 is SEHNR and CDR2 FQNEAQ (reference sequence). CDR3 region: CASSLVTSGGYNEQFF. The DNA of the CDR3 is TGTGCCAGCAGCTTAGTAACTAGCGGGGGTTACAATGAGCAGTTCTTC.

The chain joins TRBV2 to TRBJ2-7; 9 nucleotides agree with TRBD1. After removal of 8 bases from V and 3 bases from J, the junction contained 14 bases not matched to a gene. The germline CDR1 and CDR2 sequences are SNHLY and FYNNEI. The CDR3 is 16 residues long. The DNA of the CDR3 is TGTGCCAGCTGGGGCCAACCGGGACAGGGATACTACGAGCAGTACTTC. Amino acids: CASWGQPGQGYYEQYF.

Here the CDR3 DNA reads TGTGCCAGCAGCGTAGAGGTAGCGGGGGGCGAGACCCAGTACTTC. This gives the protein CASSVEVAGGETQYF. V usage is TRBV9 and J usage is TRBJ2-5, with 10 bases that match TRBD2. The V gene's germline CDR1 is SGDLS and CDR2 YYNGEE. V shed 0 bases and J 5 bases; nucleotides not matched to a gene: 4. The CDR3 extends over 15 amino acids.

The rearrangement links TRBV19 to TRBJ2-7; 10 nucleotides line up with TRBD1. CDR3 length equals 17 residues. Germline-derived CDR1 and CDR2 are LNHDA and SQIVND (reference sequence). Germline trimming cut 0 bases from V and 3 bases from J; bases unmatched to any gene: 8. CDR3 in amino acids: CASSIDDFGTGVYEQYF. DNA of the CDR3: TGTGCCAGTAGTATAGATGACTTCGGGACAGGGGTCTACGAGCAGTACTTC.

The rearrangement joins TRBV5-6 to TRBJ2-5; D tentatively reads TRBD1 or TRBD2 (5 bases each). The ends were cut back, 4 bases at V and 2 bases at J, with 15 bases in the middle. From germline, CDR1 is SGHDT and CDR2 YYEEEE. The CDR3 runs to 15 residues. Here the CDR3 reads CASSVGTNWQETQYF. CDR3 in DNA: TGTGCCAGCAGCGTCGGGACCAACTGGCAAGAGACCCAGTACTTC.

This chain joins TRBV28 and TRBJ1-1; the D is unclear. Trimming took 8 bases from V and 4 from J, leaving 8 bases between them. There are 11 residues in the CDR3. Looked up from germline, CDR1 is MDHEN and CDR2 is SYDVKM. The CDR3 loop reads CASHTTTEAFF. The CDR3, as DNA: TGTGCCAGCCATACGACCACTGAAGCTTTCTTT.

The V call is TRBV18, the J call TRBJ2-7; a weak D match, TRBD1 (5 bases). Looked up from germline, CDR1 is KGHSH and CDR2 is LQKENI. Trimming removed 3 bases at V and 0 bases at J, with 9 bases between. The CDR3 is made up of 14 amino acids. CDR3 sequence (DNA): TGTGCCAGCTCACCGACAGCTTCCTCCTACGAGCAGTACTTC. It yields the protein CASSPTASSYEQYF.

V usage is TRBV11-1 and J usage is TRBJ1-2, with D possibly being TRBD1 (6 bases). This CDR3 has 14 residues. Germline V gene data show CDR1 as SGHAT and CDR2 as FQDESV (reference sequence). V was cut by 0 bases and J by 7 bases, with 12 bases left in between. CDR3: CASSLAEGTTGYTF. For the CDR3, the DNA is TGTGCCAGCAGCTTAGCTGAAGGGACAACTGGCTACACCTTC.

The chain couples TRBV20-1 to TRBJ1-1; D is undetermined. V was cut by 8 bases and J by 5 bases, with 12 bases left in between. The germline CDR1 and CDR2 sequences are DFQATT and SNEGSKA (reference sequence). The CDR3 has 11 amino acids. The DNA of the CDR3 is TGCAGTCCCCGGTCCCAAACTGAAGCTTTCTTT. Protein: CSPRSQTEAFF.

The V and J genes are TRBV5-4 and TRBJ1-2, with D tentatively TRBD1 (5 bases). V lost 2 bases and J lost 5, with 7 bases in between. This CDR3 region has 12 residues. Germline V gene lookup returns CDR1 SGHNT and CDR2 YYREEE (reference sequence). The CDR3 DNA reads TGTGCCAGCAGCTTTACAGGATATGGCTACACCTTC. This codes for CASSFTGYGYTF.

The chain uses TRBV11-2 and TRBJ2-5; TRBD2 matches at 10 bases. Looked up from germline, CDR1 is SGHAT and CDR2 is FQNNGV. This CDR3 region has 14 residues. Trimming removed 2 bases from V and 5 bases from J; junction bases left unmatched: 2. The CDR3 sequence is CASSLLAGDETQYF. The DNA for the CDR3 is TGTGCCAGCAGCTTACTAGCGGGGGACGAGACCCAGTACTTC.

This chain connects TRBV10-3 to TRBJ1-4, with unresolved D. The V end lost 6 bases, the J end lost 7 bases, and 15 bases lay between the germline ends. This CDR3 spans 14 amino acids. Germline CDR1 reads ENHRY; CDR2 reads SYGVKD. CDR3 protein: CAISGGPRPEKLFF. The CDR3 region has the DNA TGTGCCATCAGCGGAGGACCCCGTCCTGAAAAACTGTTTTTT.

The CDR3 sequence: CASSIARQGAYEQYF. The CDR3 nucleotides read TGTGCCAGTAGTATAGCTCGACAGGGGGCTTACGAGCAGTACTTC. The chain recombines TRBV19 with TRBJ2-7, with 10 bases lining up with TRBD1. CDR1 and CDR2 from the germline V gene are LNHDA and SQIVND (reference sequence). The CDR3 totals 15 residues. V was clipped by 1 base and J by 4 bases; unmatched bases: 4.